The 18 T cell receptor beta chains presented below share a single source sample, sequenced in a study of blood T cell repertoires in COVID-19. Generated by immunoSEQ multiplex PCR, the TCRdb table keeps only in-frame clones and is missing some. The table includes tens of thousands of clones, roughly 89% detected once. Sequencing was carried out using peripheral blood. The origin of the receptors is a man in his sixties or seventies with active COVID-19.

V usage is TRBV7-9 and J usage is TRBJ2-3; perhaps TRBD2 as D (6 bases). The V end lost 5 bases, the J end lost 0 bases, and 12 bases lay between the germline ends. Germline CDR1 and CDR2: SEHNR and FQNEAQ (reference sequence). The CDR3 covers 15 residues. The CDR3 spells CASSLSGGSTDTQYF. CDR3 bases: TGTGCCAGCAGCCTTAGCGGAGGGAGCACAGATACGCAGTATTTT.

The CDR3 nucleotides read TGTGCCAGCAGCTTAGTCCTGGCAGGGGGCTATGGCTACACCTTC. The encoded protein is CASSLVLAGGYGYTF. V and J are TRBV7-9 and TRBJ1-2; 7 bases are a match to TRBD1. The CDR3 runs to 15 residues. In germline, CDR1 is SEHNR, CDR2 FQNEAQ (reference sequence). V lost 1 base, J lost 4 bases, and 6 bases stayed unmatched.

The chain couples TRBV18 to TRBJ2-7, with 7 positions matching TRBD1. The CDR3 has 15 amino acids. The V gene end was trimmed by 3 bases and the J gene end by 0 bases; junction bases not matched to a gene: 5. Germline V gives CDR1 KGHSH, CDR2 LQKENI. CDR3 coding DNA: TGTGCCAGCTCACCTTTTGGGACAGTCTCCTACGAGCAGTACTTC. Translated: CASSPFGTVSYEQYF.

J is TRBJ2-7 and V is TRBV5-1; 13 nucleotides agree with TRBD2. This CDR3 comprises 16 residues. CDR1 SGHRS and CDR2 YFSETQ come from the germline V gene. The V and J ends lost 5 bases and 6 bases, in that order; junction bases with no gene match: 11. The DNA of the CDR3 is TGCGCCAGCAGGGGACTAGCGGGGAGGACTACGAGCGAGCAGTACTTC. Protein: CASRGLAGRTTSEQYF.

The chain uses TRBV28 and TRBJ2-4; 10 bases fit TRBD2. The CDR3 has 16 amino acids. V trimming: 5 bases; J trimming: 6 bases; junction bases outside the gene matches: 10. Germline V lookup: CDR1 MDHEN, CDR2 SYDVKM. The CDR3 nucleotides are TGTGCCAGCAGTCAGTTCGGGACTAGCGCTACAAACATTCAGTACTTC. Translated, it gives CASSQFGTSATNIQYF.

This clone was seen once. The gene calls are TRBV28 and TRBJ1-5; no clear D. CDR1 MDHEN and CDR2 SYDVKM come from the germline V gene. This CDR3 contains 13 residues. V lost 2 bases and J lost 7, with 9 bases in between. CDR3 region: CASSLEVGQPQHF. Written as DNA, the CDR3 is TGTGCCAGCAGTTTAGAGGTAGGCCAGCCCCAGCATTTT. Using reference TRBV28 and TRBJ1-5 for the parts outside the CDR3, the full variable domain is DVKVTQSSRYLVKRTGEKVFLECVQDMDHENMFWYRQDPGLGLRLIYFSYDVKMKEKGDIPEGYSVSREKKERFSLILESASTNQTSMYLCASSLEVGQPQHFGDGTRLSIL.

The genes are TRBV7-9 and TRBJ2-1; 10 bases are shared with TRBD1. Trimming took 3 bases from V and 5 from J; bases not matched to a gene: 4. The CDR3 is 15 amino acids. The germline V gene has CDR1 SEHNR and CDR2 FQNEAQ (reference sequence). The chain's CDR3 is CASSFRDRGHNEQFF. The CDR3 DNA reads as TGTGCCAGCAGCTTCCGGGACAGGGGACACAATGAGCAGTTCTTC.

The chain has TRBV18 and TRBJ2-5; weak D call: TRBD2 (6 bases). Looked up from germline, CDR1 is KGHSH and CDR2 is LQKENI. V was shortened by 4 bases and J by 5 bases, with 14 bases between the two germline ends. There are 14 residues in the CDR3. Here the CDR3 reads CASSHTGGEETQYF. The CDR3 DNA reads as TGTGCCAGCTCACATACAGGAGGGGAGGAGACCCAGTACTTC. The whole variable domain, remainder taken from reference TRBV18 and TRBJ2-5, is NAGVMQNPRHLVRRRGQEARLRCSPMKGHSHVYWYRQLPEEGLKFMVYLQKENIIDESGMPKERFSAEFPKEGPSILRIQQVVRGDSAAYFCASSHTGGEETQYFGPGTRLLVL.

V and J are TRBV13 and TRBJ1-3; D is ambiguous. Trimming cost V 3 bases and J 0 bases, with 12 bases left between them. Germline V gene lookup returns CDR1 PRHDT and CDR2 FYEKMQ (reference sequence). The CDR3 extends over 16 amino acids. CDR3: CASSLQDTFSGNTIYF. CDR3 sequence (DNA): TGTGCCAGCAGCTTGCAGGATACTTTCTCTGGAAACACCATATATTTT.

The chain combines TRBV5-1 with TRBJ2-3; TRBD2 might be the D (6 bases). This CDR3 comprises 15 residues. Germline V gene lookup returns CDR1 SGHRS and CDR2 YFSETQ. V was cut by 1 base and J by 0 bases, with 9 bases left in between. The CDR3 DNA reads as TGCGCCAGCAGCTTGCAGGCGGGGAGCACAGATACGCAGTATTTT. It yields the protein CASSLQAGSTDTQYF. Supplemented by reference TRBV5-1 and TRBJ2-3, the full variable domain reads KAGVTQTPRYLIKTRGQQVTLSCSPISGHRSVSWYQQTPGQGLQFLFEYFSETQRNKGNFPGRFSGRQFSNSRSEMNVSTLELGDSALYLCASSLQAGSTDTQYFGPGTRLTVL.

The chain couples TRBV19 to TRBJ2-5, with D unclear. Germline-derived CDR1 and CDR2 are LNHDA and SQIVND (reference sequence). V was shortened by 5 bases and J by 1 base, with 11 bases between the two germline ends. This CDR3 spans 14 amino acids. As DNA, the CDR3 is TGTGCCAGTAGTCCCGGAGACTTCCAAGAGACCCAGTACTTC. Translation: CASSPGDFQETQYF.

The chain employs TRBV11-2 and TRBJ2-1, with D maybe TRBD2 (5 bases). The CDR3 contains 16 residues. V gave up 3 bases and J gave up 12 bases, with 24 bases separating them. Germline assignment: CDR1 SGHAT and CDR2 FQNNGV. DNA for the CDR3: TGTGCCAGCAGCTTGAAGCCCCCTAGCCCAGGTGTTAGGCAGTTCTTC. Protein product: CASSLKPPSPGVRQFF.

The rearrangement links TRBV5-4 to TRBJ1-1; 10 nucleotides agree with TRBD1. The CDR3 totals 14 residues. The trim removed 6 bases at V and 4 bases at J, leaving 6 bases unmatched. The germline gives CDR1 SGHNT, CDR2 YYREEE (reference sequence). CDR3 DNA: TGTGCCAGCACGCTAGACAGGGGGCTCACTGAAGCTTTCTTT. This codes for CASTLDRGLTEAFF.

The chain is built from TRBV6-5 and TRBJ1-3; D unclear. CDR3 length equals 14 residues. The V and J ends lost 6 bases and 2 bases respectively, with 11 bases between them. Germline V gives CDR1 MNHEY, CDR2 SVGAGI. The CDR3 loop is CASRAAGAGNTIYF. CDR3 nucleotides: TGTGCCAGCAGGGCCGCAGGCGCTGGAAACACCATATATTTT.

The chain carries TRBV10-3 and TRBJ1-1, with a possible D match to TRBD1 (6 bases). Trimming pared 5 bases from V and 5 bases from J, leaving 15 bases between. Germline loops: CDR1 ENHRY, CDR2 SYGVKD. The CDR3 length is 14 residues. In nucleotides, the CDR3 is TGTGCCATCAGTCCGCCGGGGGGCCAAACTGAAGCTTTCTTT. It encodes CAISPPGGQTEAFF.

V is TRBV27 and J is TRBJ2-2; D ambiguous. CDR1 and CDR2 from the germline V gene are MNHEY and SMNVEV (reference sequence). The V gene lost 0 bases and the J gene lost 4 bases, with 12 bases spanning the gap. The CDR3 consists of 16 residues. The CDR3 coding sequence is TGTGCCAGCAGTTTATCCTTTTCCCCCTCCACCGGGGAGCTGTTTTTT. It translates to CASSLSFSPSTGELFF.

The V gene is TRBV18, the J gene TRBJ1-2, with D uncertain. This CDR3 contains 13 residues. V lost 4 bases to trimming and J lost 4 bases, with 10 bases between them. CDR1 is KGHSH and CDR2 is LQKENI in the germline V gene. The CDR3 sequence is CASSQLVGYGYTF. CDR3 sequence (DNA): TGTGCCAGCTCACAGTTGGTCGGCTATGGCTACACCTTC.

This clone was detected a few times. This chain links TRBV20-1 with TRBJ2-1; D possibly corresponds to TRBD2 (5 bases). CDR1 and CDR2 from the germline V gene are DFQATT and SNEGSKA (reference sequence). V lost 0 bases to trimming and J lost 12 bases, with 9 bases between them. This CDR3 comprises 11 residues. The CDR3 DNA reads TGCAGTGCTAGAGATGGCCGGGGGCAGTTCTTC. Translation: CSARDGRGQFF.